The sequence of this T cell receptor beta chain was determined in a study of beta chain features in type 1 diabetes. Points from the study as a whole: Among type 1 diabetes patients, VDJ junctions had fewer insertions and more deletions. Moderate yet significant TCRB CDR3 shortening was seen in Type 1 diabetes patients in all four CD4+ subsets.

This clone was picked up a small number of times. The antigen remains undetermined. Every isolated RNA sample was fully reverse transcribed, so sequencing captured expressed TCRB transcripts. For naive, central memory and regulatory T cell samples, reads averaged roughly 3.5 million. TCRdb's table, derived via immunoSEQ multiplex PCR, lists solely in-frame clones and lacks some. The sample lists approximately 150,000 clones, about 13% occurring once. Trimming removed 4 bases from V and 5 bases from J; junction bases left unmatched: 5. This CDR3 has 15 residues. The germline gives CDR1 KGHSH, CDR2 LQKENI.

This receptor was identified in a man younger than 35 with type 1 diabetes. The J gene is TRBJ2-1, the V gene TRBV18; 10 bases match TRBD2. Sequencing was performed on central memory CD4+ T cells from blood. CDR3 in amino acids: CASSLRTSGDNEQFF. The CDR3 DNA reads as TGTGCCAGCTCACTTCGGACTAGCGGAGACAATGAGCAGTTCTTC.